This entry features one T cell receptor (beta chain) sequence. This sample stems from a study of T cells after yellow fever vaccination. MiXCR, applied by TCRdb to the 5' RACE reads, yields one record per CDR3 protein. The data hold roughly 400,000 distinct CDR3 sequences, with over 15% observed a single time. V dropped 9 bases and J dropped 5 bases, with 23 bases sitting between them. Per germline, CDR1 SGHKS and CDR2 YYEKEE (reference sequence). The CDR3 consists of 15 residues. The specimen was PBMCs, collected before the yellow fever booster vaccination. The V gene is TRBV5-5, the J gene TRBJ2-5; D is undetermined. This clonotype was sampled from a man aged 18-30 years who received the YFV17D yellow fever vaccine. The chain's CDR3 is CAKTLSLPNWETQYF. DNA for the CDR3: TGTGCCAAGACTCTGTCCCTTCCGAACTGGGAGACCCAGTACTTC.